Each of the 15 T cell receptor beta chains below was sequenced from the same sample in a study of T cell responses to AZD1222 COVID-19 vaccine. Profiling relied on immunoSEQ multiplex PCR, and the TCRdb table lists in-frame clones only, not all of them. The sample records roughly 140,000 clones, 85% to 90% being singletons. Specimen: peripheral blood, collected 28 days after the second AZD1222 dose. Source of these receptors: an adult who received the AZD1222 COVID-19 vaccine.

The V gene is TRBV7-9, the J gene TRBJ2-7; 9 nucleotides agree with TRBD1. V lost 3 bases to trimming and J lost 3 bases; unmatched junction nucleotides: 0. Germline CDR1 is SEHNR and CDR2 is FQNEAQ (reference sequence). The CDR3 spans 13 residues. As DNA, the CDR3 is TGTGCCAGCAGCTTGACAGGGGGCTACGAGCAGTACTTC. Protein product: CASSLTGGYEQYF. The whole variable domain, remainder taken from reference TRBV7-9 and TRBJ2-7, is DTGVSQNPRHKITKRGQNVTFRCDPISEHNRLYWYRQTLGQGPEFLTYFQNEAQLEKSRLLSDRFSAERPKGSFSTLEIQRTEQGDSAMYLCASSLTGGYEQYFGPGTRLTVT.

This clone was observed a single time. The chain links TRBV2 to TRBJ1-2; D is possibly TRBD1 (5 bases). Trimming took off 2 bases at V and 2 bases at J, with 12 bases between the two ends. The CDR3 loop spans 15 amino acids. CDR1 and CDR2 from the germline V gene are SNHLY and FYNNEI. CDR3 in amino acids: CASSERGRINYGYTF. The CDR3 nucleotides read TGTGCCAGCAGTGAAAGGGGACGGATAAACTATGGCTACACCTTC. Full variable domain (missing parts from reference TRBV2 and TRBJ1-2): EPEVTQTPSHQVTQMGQEVILRCVPISNHLYFYWYRQILGQKVEFLVSFYNNEISEKSEIFDDQFSVERPDGSNFTLKIRSTKLEDSAMYFCASSERGRINYGYTFGSGTRLTVV.

This chain links TRBV24-1 with TRBJ2-3; D unresolved. Trimming removed 6 bases from V and 8 bases from J, with 14 bases in between. This CDR3 spans 13 amino acids. CDR1 and CDR2 (germline): KGHDR, SFDVKD. The CDR3 coding sequence is TGTGCCACCAGTAGGACCCCTCTTGGTACGCAGTATTTT. Its translation is CATSRTPLGTQYF.

This clone was detected once. The chain couples TRBV30 to TRBJ1-2; D uncertain. CDR3 length: 14 amino acids. V lost 0 bases to trimming and J lost 4 bases, with 12 bases between them. Germline CDR1 reads GTSNPN; CDR2 reads SVGIG (reference sequence). The CDR3 protein is CAWSVLGRGYGYTF. The CDR3 bases are TGTGCCTGGAGTGTACTTGGGCGGGGCTATGGCTACACCTTC.

The chain couples TRBV2 to TRBJ1-1; 12 bases agree with TRBD1. Per the germline V gene, CDR1 is SNHLY and CDR2 is FYNNEI. V trimming: 4 bases; J trimming: 4 bases; junction bases outside the gene matches: 7. This CDR3 is 16 amino acids long. The CDR3 reads CASSAGTGGAITEAFF. The CDR3 coding sequence is TGTGCCAGCAGTGCTGGGACAGGGGGCGCAATCACTGAAGCTTTCTTT.

The chain couples TRBV6-2 or TRBV6-3 to TRBJ2-7, with TRBD2 matching 12 bases. V lost 2 bases to trimming and J lost 3 bases; unmatched junction nucleotides: 8. The germline gives CDR1 MNHEY, CDR2 SVGEGT. This CDR3 has 17 residues. The CDR3 bases are TGTGCCAGCAGTTACCCTAGCGGGAGGGCCGGTCTCTACGAGCAGTACTTC. Protein: CASSYPSGRAGLYEQYF.

The chain is built from TRBV27 and TRBJ2-6; no definite D call. Germline V CDR1 and CDR2: MNHEY, SMNVEV (reference sequence). This CDR3 has 14 amino acids. V lost 6 bases and J 0 bases, leaving 6 bases between the germline ends. The CDR3 DNA reads TGTGCCAGCAGCCTTAGCTCTGGGGCCAACGTCCTGACTTTC. This translates into CASSLSSGANVLTF.

This chain links TRBV9 with TRBJ2-4, with D uncertain. The CDR3 is 14 amino acids. The V gene lost 4 bases and the J gene lost 1 base, with 9 bases spanning the gap. CDR1 is SGDLS, CDR2 YYNGEE, per germline. CDR3 protein: CASSPSKAKNIQYF. The DNA for the CDR3 is TGTGCCAGCAGCCCGTCCAAGGCCAAAAACATTCAGTACTTC.

This chain uses TRBV5-4 with TRBJ2-2; 8 bases line up with TRBD2. V lost 4 bases, J lost 5 bases, and 13 bases stayed unmatched. Germline V gives CDR1 SGHNT, CDR2 YYREEE (reference sequence). CDR3 length: 17 residues. The DNA of the CDR3 is TGTGCCAGCAGCATACCTACCGGGACTAGGGGTACCGGGGAGCTGTTTTTT. It codes for CASSIPTGTRGTGELFF.

The chain employs TRBV19 and TRBJ2-1, with 9 positions matching TRBD2. Trimming cost V 5 bases and J 7 bases; bases outside gene matches: 9. Germline values: CDR1 LNHDA, CDR2 SQIVND (reference sequence). The CDR3 runs 15 residues. CDR3 sequence (DNA): TGTGCCAGTAGTGTTAGCGGGAGAACCAGGAATGAGCAGTTCTTC. Translation gives CASSVSGRTRNEQFF.

This clone was observed a handful of times. The J gene is TRBJ2-7, the V gene TRBV2, with a tentative D call TRBD1 (6 bases). With 8 bases removed from V and 0 bases from J, the gap between germline ends came to 11 bases. Germline assignment: CDR1 SNHLY and CDR2 FYNNEI. This CDR3 has 13 residues. CDR3 nucleotide sequence: TGTGCCAGCGCCCGGGACAACTCCTACGAGCAGTACTTC. This sequence encodes CASARDNSYEQYF.

The rearrangement uses TRBV20-1 and TRBJ1-6, with 8 bases fitting TRBD1. The V segment lost 5 bases and the J segment 14 bases; nucleotides outside the gene matches: 5. This CDR3 spans 11 amino acids. Germline lookup yields CDR1 DFQATT and CDR2 SNEGSKA (reference sequence). The CDR3 spells CSAEDRAALHF. The DNA for the CDR3 is TGCAGTGCTGAGGACAGGGCGGCCCTCCACTTT.

The CDR3 sequence is CASSIGLAGPYEQYF. The DNA for the CDR3 is TGTGCCAGTAGTATCGGACTAGCGGGACCCTACGAGCAGTACTTC. The chain recombines TRBV19 with TRBJ2-7; 12 positions agree with TRBD2. The V segment lost 3 bases and the J segment 2 bases; nucleotides outside the gene matches: 2. The CDR3 is made up of 15 amino acids. Germline-derived CDR1 and CDR2 are LNHDA and SQIVND (reference sequence).

The rearrangement uses TRBV6-1 and TRBJ1-5, with D possibly being TRBD1 (5 bases). With 0 bases removed from V and 2 bases from J, the gap between germline ends came to 14 bases. There are 17 residues in the CDR3. Germline lookup yields CDR1 MNHNS and CDR2 SASEGT. The DNA of the CDR3 is TGTGCCAGCAGTGAAGCGCAAGGGCAGGGAGGCAATCAGCCCCAGCATTTT. The encoded protein is CASSEAQGQGGNQPQHF.

The chain is built from TRBV9 and TRBJ1-4; D might be TRBD1 (5 bases). The CDR3 covers 15 residues. The germline V and J ends were trimmed by 3 bases and 3 bases, with 12 bases remaining between them. The germline gives CDR1 SGDLS, CDR2 YYNGEE. The CDR3: CASSESTVPNEKLFF. The CDR3 DNA reads as TGTGCCAGCAGCGAATCGACAGTACCTAATGAAAAACTGTTTTTT.